Given below is one TCR beta chain in context. Its target is not known. The data stem from a study of cytomegalovirus exposure and HLA in healthy donors. Study conclusions and caveats: On later analysis, the bulk of CMV-associated TCR beta chains appeared to be HLA-restricted. Earlier findings revealed that most TCR beta V segments proved productive either about 87% or about 30% of the time. The study listed about 150 cytomegalovirus-associated TCR beta chains.

Primers included in the PCR were 60 Vbeta and 13 Jbeta primers. Some clones are missing from TCRdb's copy, which holds only in-frame ones; the method was immunoSEQ multiplex PCR. The specimen's table records approximately 70,000 clones. Germline loops: CDR1 KGHSH, CDR2 LQKENI. The CDR3 covers 15 residues. With 5 bases removed from V and 0 bases from J, the gap between germline ends came to 11 bases. The chain recombines TRBV18 with TRBJ2-4, with D possibly TRBD1 on 5 matching bases. Sequencing was carried out using PBMCs. The TCR originated in a female donor in good health and CMV-seropositive. The CDR3 sequence: CASSATVLAKNIQYF. The CDR3 coding sequence is TGTGCCAGCTCAGCGACAGTATTAGCCAAAAACATTCAGTACTTC.